The present T cell receptor beta chain was sequenced within a study of T-cell reconstitution after alpha-beta-depleted transplantation in children. Study results and caveats: From newly produced T cells came most of the T-cell counts and diversity one year after transplant. Several hundred expanded graft clones reportedly were the source of alpha-beta T cells about two months after transplant. Diversity of TCRbeta at day 60 was high in some patients, arising from surviving recipient T cells and thymic progenitors.

This clonotype was picked up many times. Its antigen is unidentified. Using unique molecular identifiers, the investigators prepared the TCRbeta library. MiXCR, run by TCRdb on the PCR reads, gives a single entry per CDR3 protein. The data hold 250,000 to 300,000 distinct CDR3 sequences, with nearly 8% observed a single time. The sequences come from peripheral blood, collected 360 days after TCRalphabeta/CD19-depleted stem cell transplant. The TCR sequence derives from a female patient aged 2 to 10 who had a stem cell transplant for Fanconi anemia, so the T cells may come from the graft donor.

The CDR3 sequence: CASSEALGNTEAFF. CDR3 nucleotides: TGTGCCAGCAGTGAAGCGCTAGGGAACACTGAAGCTTTCTTT. The chain couples TRBV6-1 to TRBJ1-1; D unresolved. Trimming took off 0 bases at V and 1 base at J, with 6 bases between the two ends. Germline V gives CDR1 MNHNS, CDR2 SASEGT. The length of the CDR3 is 14 residues.